Listed below are T cell receptor beta chains from one sample, sequenced in a study of T cells in Graves' hyperthyroidism and ophthalmopathy. From the multiplex PCR reads, TCRdb called clonotypes with MiXCR, one entry per CDR3 protein. This sample has approximately 720,000 distinct CDR3 sequences, with 18% found just once. The sample comprised blood. Receptors were obtained from a woman between 50 and 59 years old with Graves' hyperthyroidism that later progressed to Graves' ophthalmopathy. Each CDR3 is given with its conserved first and last residue. D genes are given only for firm matches. Size is stated for part of the rows, as once, few or many counts, or as a class when the clone is expanded.

v_call	j_call	clone_size	d_call	cdr3_nt	cdr3_aa
TRBV20-1	TRBJ2-1	many	-	TGCAGTGCTAGTTCCCGAACCCATGAGCAGTTCTTC	CSASSRTHEQFF
TRBV13	TRBJ1-5	few	-	TGTGCCAGCAGCTTAGGCTTACAGGGAAGCAATCAGCCCCAGCATTTT	CASSLGLQGSNQPQHF
TRBV6-2/TRBV6-3	TRBJ2-5	once	TRBD2	TGTGCCAGCAGTGCCGCCGTTACTCTGCTAGCGGGCAGGGAGACCCAGTACTTC	CASSAAVTLLAGRETQYF
TRBV12-3/TRBV12-4	TRBJ2-7	many	TRBD1	TGTGCCAGCAGTTTTGGCGGGACAGGGATGTACGAGCAGTACTTC	CASSFGGTGMYEQYF
TRBV7-9	TRBJ2-1	-	-	TGTGCCAGCAGCCCAGGCGGGGAATCCTACAATGAGCAGTTCTTC	CASSPGGESYNEQFF
TRBV6-2/TRBV6-3	TRBJ1-1	-	-	TGTGCCAGCAGTTACTCCGGGGGCCCGAACACTAAAGCTTTCTTT	CASSYSGGPNTKAFF
TRBV6-5	TRBJ1-2	-	TRBD1	TGTGCCAGCAGTTACAGCTACGACAGGGAGCGGAACTATGGCTACACCTTC	CASSYSYDRERNYGYTF
TRBV4-2	TRBJ2-7	-	-	TGTGCCAGCAGCCAAGAACCGGACAGCTCCTACGAGCAGTACTTC	CASSQEPDSSYEQYF
TRBV11-3	TRBJ1-1	many	-	TGTGCCAGCAGCTTATCTGTACAGGGAAGAGCTTTCTTT	CASSLSVQGRAFF
TRBV28	TRBJ1-1	few	-	TGTGCCAGCAAACCCCTTTGGAACACTGAAGCTTTCTTT	CASKPLWNTEAFF
TRBV30	TRBJ2-1	many	TRBD2	TGTGCCTGGAGTGTATCTAGCGGGGGGGCCTACAATGAGCAGTTCTTC	CAWSVSSGGAYNEQFF
TRBV19	TRBJ1-1	few	TRBD1	TGTGCCAGTAGCCCCCAAACAGGGGGCGGATCTGAAGCTTTCTTT	CASSPQTGGGSEAFF
TRBV19	TRBJ1-1	-	TRBD1	TGTGCCAGTAGTATAGATACGACAGGGATCCCTGAAGCTTTCTTT	CASSIDTTGIPEAFF
TRBV11-3	TRBJ2-3	few	-	TGTGCCAGCAGCTATGAGGGGAGCACAGATACGCAGTATTTT	CASSYEGSTDTQYF
TRBV19	TRBJ1-1	-	-	TGTGCCAGTAGTGACAATTCGGGACGGAACACTGAAGCTTTCTTT	CASSDNSGRNTEAFF
TRBV20-1	TRBJ2-3	many	-	TGCAGTGCCGGCCGAGGGTCCGGCACAGATACGCAGTATTTT	CSAGRGSGTDTQYF
TRBV5-4	TRBJ2-3	few	TRBD2	TGTGCCAGCAAGTATAGCGGGGGGGCGACAGATACGCAGTATTTT	CASKYSGGATDTQYF
TRBV2	TRBJ2-3	-	TRBD2	TGTGCCACCAGTTTCGGGACTAGCGGGGCTGAGAGCACAGATACGCAGTATTTT	CATSFGTSGAESTDTQYF
TRBV12-3/TRBV12-4	TRBJ2-6	many	-	TGTGCCAGCAGTTCCGGCGTGAGCTCTGGGGCCAACGTCCTGACTTTC	CASSSGVSSGANVLTF
TRBV19	TRBJ1-5	few	-	TGTGCCAGTAGTAGGGACCGGGATTGGCAGCCCCAGCATTTT	CASSRDRDWQPQHF
TRBV4-1	TRBJ2-1	few	TRBD1	TGCGCCAGCAGCCAGGGCCGGGACAGTTACAATGAGCAGTTCTTC	CASSQGRDSYNEQFF
TRBV20-1	TRBJ2-5	-	-	TGCAGTGCCTGGAGTCCGGGGCGAGAGACCCAGTACTTC	CSAWSPGRETQYF
TRBV6-1	TRBJ1-5	many	-	TGTGCCAGCACCCGGGGCAGCAATCAGCCCCAGCATTTT	CASTRGSNQPQHF
TRBV20-1	TRBJ2-1	-	-	TGCAGTGCTAAGGGTTACAATGAGCAGTTCTTC	CSAKGYNEQFF
TRBV10-1	TRBJ1-2	few	-	TGCGCCAGCAGTGACCATTTAGGCGGCTACACCTTC	CASSDHLGGYTF
TRBV24-1	TRBJ2-1	few	TRBD1	TGTGCCACCAGTGATCCGGGACAGGGATACAATGAGCAGTTCTTC	CATSDPGQGYNEQFF
TRBV5-6	TRBJ1-6	many	-	TGTGCCAGCAGCTTCCTCGTTCGGGCTGAGGGTAATTCACCCCTCCACTTT	CASSFLVRAEGNSPLHF
TRBV5-6	TRBJ1-1	many	-	TGTGCCAGCAGCTTTGCGATCGTGAACACTGAAGCTTTCTTT	CASSFAIVNTEAFF
TRBV7-2	TRBJ2-7	-	-	TGTGCCAGCAGCTTAGCCTGGAGCGGGCACTACGAGCAGTACTTC	CASSLAWSGHYEQYF
TRBV10-3	TRBJ1-5	-	-	TGTGCCATCAGTGAGCCCCAACGACCCCAGCATTTT	CAISEPQRPQHF
TRBV6-5	TRBJ2-2	few	-	TGTGCCAGCAGTTACGAGGGTGGAGCCTTGAACACCGGGGAGCTGTTTTTT	CASSYEGGALNTGELFF
TRBV3-1	TRBJ2-1	many	-	TGTGCCAGCAGCCAAGATTGGGGGGCTAGGCGGGGGAACAATGAGCAGTTCTTC	CASSQDWGARRGNNEQFF
TRBV24-1	TRBJ2-1	once	-	TGTGCCACCAGTGATTCAAAGACAGGCCTGGGGGAGCAGTTCTTC	CATSDSKTGLGEQFF
TRBV7-8	TRBJ1-1	many	TRBD1	TGTGCCAGCAGCCCCGGTCCCTCCCGGGACAGGGGGCTCAGCACTGAAGCTTTCTTT	CASSPGPSRDRGLSTEAFF
TRBV20-1	TRBJ2-1	many	-	TGCAGTGCCCCCCAGGGGGGGGCTCTCGATGAGCAGTTCTTC	CSAPQGGALDEQFF
TRBV29-1	TRBJ1-4	few	TRBD1	TGCAGCGTTGCTCGCGGGACAGGGAACGAAAAACTGTTTTTT	CSVARGTGNEKLFF
TRBV18	TRBJ1-2	few	-	TGTGCCAGCTCACCACCAAACCTGCGGGGGGGCTACACCTTC	CASSPPNLRGGYTF
TRBV6-1	TRBJ2-7	many	-	TGTGCCAGCAGTGCGCCACAACGATACGAGCAGTACTTC	CASSAPQRYEQYF
TRBV5-1	TRBJ1-4	many	TRBD1	TGCGCCAGCAGCTCAGGACAGGGAGAGGGAGAAAAACTGTTTTTT	CASSSGQGEGEKLFF
TRBV18	TRBJ2-7	-	TRBD1	TGTGCCAGCTCACCTGGACAGGGGGGGTTATACGAGCAGTACTTC	CASSPGQGGLYEQYF
TRBV12-3/TRBV12-4	TRBJ2-7	many	-	TGTGCCAGCAGTTTAGTAGAGGGGATTAGGTACGAGCAGTACTTC	CASSLVEGIRYEQYF
TRBV3-1	TRBJ1-2	-	-	TGTGCCAGCAGCCAAAACGCAGGGGAAGGAGGCTACACCTTC	CASSQNAGEGGYTF
TRBV3-1	TRBJ2-3	many	-	TGTGCCAGCAGCCACGTTCCGCTTGAAGATACGCAGTATTTT	CASSHVPLEDTQYF
TRBV15	TRBJ2-1	few	-	TGTGCCACCAGCAGAGTTGGGTCTAGCAATGAGCAGTTCTTC	CATSRVGSSNEQFF
TRBV12-3/TRBV12-4	TRBJ2-1	-	-	TGTGCCAGCAGACCAGGGGGGTCCTACAATGAGCAGTTCTTC	CASRPGGSYNEQFF
TRBV5-4	TRBJ2-7	few	TRBD1	TGTGCCAGCAGCCTGACAGGGGGGTTCGAGCAGTACTTC	CASSLTGGFEQYF
TRBV5-1	TRBJ2-2	few	TRBD2	TGCGCCAGCAGCTGGAGCGGGGACACCGGGGAGCTGTTTTTT	CASSWSGDTGELFF
TRBV19	TRBJ1-1	many	-	TGTGCCAGTGATCGGAAGGGTTTGAACACTGAAGCTTTCTTT	CASDRKGLNTEAFF
TRBV20-1	TRBJ2-1	many	-	TGCAGTGCTAGAGGATGGGGGAAACTCGAGCAGTTCTTC	CSARGWGKLEQFF
TRBV5-5	TRBJ1-4	-	-	TGTGCCAGCAGCTTAGCGTGGCCCAATGAAAAACTGTTTTTT	CASSLAWPNEKLFF